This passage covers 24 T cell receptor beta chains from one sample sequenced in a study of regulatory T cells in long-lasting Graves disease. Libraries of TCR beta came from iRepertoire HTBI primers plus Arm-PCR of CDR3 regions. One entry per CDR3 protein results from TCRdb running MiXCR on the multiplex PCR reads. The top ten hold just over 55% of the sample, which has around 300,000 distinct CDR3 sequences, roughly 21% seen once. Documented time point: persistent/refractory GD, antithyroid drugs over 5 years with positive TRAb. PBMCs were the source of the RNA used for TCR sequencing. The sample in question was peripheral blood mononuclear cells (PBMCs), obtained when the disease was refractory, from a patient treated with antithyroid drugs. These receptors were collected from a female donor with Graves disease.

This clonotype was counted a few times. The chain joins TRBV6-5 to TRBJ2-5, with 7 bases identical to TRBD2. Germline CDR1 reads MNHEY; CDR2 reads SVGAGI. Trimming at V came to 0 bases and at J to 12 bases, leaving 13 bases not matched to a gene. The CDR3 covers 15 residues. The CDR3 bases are TGTGCCAGCAGTTACTCGAGTGCGACTAGCCGAGGGGAGTACTTC. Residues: CASSYSSATSRGEYF.

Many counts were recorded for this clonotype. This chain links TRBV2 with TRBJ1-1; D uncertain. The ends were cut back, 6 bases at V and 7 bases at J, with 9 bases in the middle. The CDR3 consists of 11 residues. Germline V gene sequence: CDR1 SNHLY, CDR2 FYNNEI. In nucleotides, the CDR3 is TGTGCCAGCAGGGGTGGGATTGAAGCTTTCTTT. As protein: CASRGGIEAFF.

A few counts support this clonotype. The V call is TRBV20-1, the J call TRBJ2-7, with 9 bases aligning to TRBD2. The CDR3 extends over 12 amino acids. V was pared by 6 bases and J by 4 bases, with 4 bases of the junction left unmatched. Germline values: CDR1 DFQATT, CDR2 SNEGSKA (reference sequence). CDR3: CSASTSGYEQYF. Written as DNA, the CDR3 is TGCAGTGCGTCGACTAGCGGTTACGAGCAGTACTTC.

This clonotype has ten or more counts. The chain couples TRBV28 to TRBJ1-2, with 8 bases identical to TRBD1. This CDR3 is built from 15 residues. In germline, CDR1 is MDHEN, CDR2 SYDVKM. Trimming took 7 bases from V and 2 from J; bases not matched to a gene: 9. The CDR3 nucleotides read TGTGCCAGCACGGACAGGGCGTATTTGAACTATGGCTACACCTTC. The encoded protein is CASTDRAYLNYGYTF.

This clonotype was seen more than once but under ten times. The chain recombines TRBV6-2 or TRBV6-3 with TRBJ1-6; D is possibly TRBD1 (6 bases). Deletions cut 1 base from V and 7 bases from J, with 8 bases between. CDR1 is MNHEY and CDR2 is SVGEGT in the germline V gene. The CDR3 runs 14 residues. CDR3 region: CASSYYQGNSPLHF. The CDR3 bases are TGTGCCAGCAGTTACTACCAGGGGAATTCACCCCTCCACTTT.

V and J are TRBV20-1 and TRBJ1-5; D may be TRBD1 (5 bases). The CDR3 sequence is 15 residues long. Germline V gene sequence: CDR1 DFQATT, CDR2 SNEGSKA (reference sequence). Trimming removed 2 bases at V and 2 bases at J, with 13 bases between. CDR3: CSARHTGLRNQPQHF. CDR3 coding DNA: TGCAGTGCTAGACACACGGGACTTCGCAATCAGCCCCAGCATTTT.

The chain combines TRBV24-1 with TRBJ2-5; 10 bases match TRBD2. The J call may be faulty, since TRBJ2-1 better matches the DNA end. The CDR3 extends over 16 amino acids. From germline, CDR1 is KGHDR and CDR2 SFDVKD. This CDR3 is CATSDPAAGGGNEQFF. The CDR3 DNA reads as TGTGCCACCAGTGATCCAGCAGCGGGAGGGGGTAATGAGCAGTTCTTC.

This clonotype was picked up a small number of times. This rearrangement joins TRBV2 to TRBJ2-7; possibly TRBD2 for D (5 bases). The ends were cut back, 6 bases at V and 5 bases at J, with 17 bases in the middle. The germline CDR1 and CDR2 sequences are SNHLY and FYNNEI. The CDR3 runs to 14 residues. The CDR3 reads CASSKARAVHEQYF. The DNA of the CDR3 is TGTGCCAGCAGCAAAGCGAGGGCAGTCCACGAGCAGTACTTC.

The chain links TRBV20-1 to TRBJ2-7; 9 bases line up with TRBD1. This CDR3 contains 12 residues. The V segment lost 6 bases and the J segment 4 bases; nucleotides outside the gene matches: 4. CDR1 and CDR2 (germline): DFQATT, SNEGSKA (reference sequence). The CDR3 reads CSAPGQGYEQYF. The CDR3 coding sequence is TGCAGTGCGCCGGGACAGGGATACGAGCAGTACTTC.

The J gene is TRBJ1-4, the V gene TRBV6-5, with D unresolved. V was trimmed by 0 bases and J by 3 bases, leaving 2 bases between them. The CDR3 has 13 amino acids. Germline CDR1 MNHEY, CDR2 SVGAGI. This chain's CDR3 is CASSYSANEKLFF. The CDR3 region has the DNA TGTGCCAGCAGTTACTCCGCTAATGAAAAACTGTTTTTT.

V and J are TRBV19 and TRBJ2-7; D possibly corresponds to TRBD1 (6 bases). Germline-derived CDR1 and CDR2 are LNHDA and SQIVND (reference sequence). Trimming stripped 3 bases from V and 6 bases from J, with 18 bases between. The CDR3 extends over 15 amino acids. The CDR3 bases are TGTGCCAGTAGTATCTTCCACGGACAGCCAGGCGAGCAGTACTTC. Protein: CASSIFHGQPGEQYF.

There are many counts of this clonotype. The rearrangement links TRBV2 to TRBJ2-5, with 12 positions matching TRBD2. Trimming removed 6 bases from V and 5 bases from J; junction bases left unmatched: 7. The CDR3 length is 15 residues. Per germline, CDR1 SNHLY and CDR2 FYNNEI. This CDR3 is CASSPGTSGLETQYF. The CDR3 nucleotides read TGTGCCAGCAGCCCCGGGACTAGCGGGCTGGAGACCCAGTACTTC.

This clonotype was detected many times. CDR3 residues: CASRGTMTQPQHF. The CDR3 coding sequence is TGTGCCAGCAGGGGGACAATGACTCAGCCCCAGCATTTT. V gene TRBV2 combines with J gene TRBJ1-5; D may be TRBD1 (6 bases). The CDR3 totals 13 residues. Germline V gene sequence: CDR1 SNHLY, CDR2 FYNNEI. Trimming pared 6 bases from V and 6 bases from J, leaving 12 bases between. Based on the CDR3 plus reference TRBV2 and TRBJ1-5, the full variable domain is EPEVTQTPSHQVTQMGQEVILRCVPISNHLYFYWYRQILGQKVEFLVSFYNNEISEKSEIFDDQFSVERPDGSNFTLKIRSTKLEDSAMYFCASRGTMTQPQHFGDGTRLSIL.

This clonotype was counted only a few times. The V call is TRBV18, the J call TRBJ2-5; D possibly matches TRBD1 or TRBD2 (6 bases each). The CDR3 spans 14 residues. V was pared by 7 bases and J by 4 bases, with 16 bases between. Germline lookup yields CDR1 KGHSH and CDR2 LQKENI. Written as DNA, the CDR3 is TGTGCCAGCTTGTCGAACGGGGGCGTAGAGACCCAGTACTTC. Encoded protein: CASLSNGGVETQYF.

CDR3 DNA: TGTGCCAGCAGCTTAGGGGTACGGAGCACCTTC. It specifies CASSLGVRSTF. The chain has TRBV14 and TRBJ1-2, with a tentative D call TRBD1 (5 bases). The CDR3 totals 11 residues. Germline CDR1 reads SGHDN; CDR2 reads FVKESK. The V gene lost 5 bases and the J gene lost 13 bases, with 14 bases spanning the gap. Filled out from reference TRBV14 and TRBJ1-2, the complete variable domain reads EAGVTQFPSHSVIEKGQTVTLRCDPISGHDNLYWYRRVMGKEIKFLLHFVKESKQDESGMPNNRFLAERTGGTYSTLKVQPAELEDSGVYFCASSLGVRSTFGSGTRLTVV.

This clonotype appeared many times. Here the CDR3 reads CASFPVYTRGANVLTF. The DNA of the CDR3 is TGTGCCAGCTTCCCCGTCTATACGAGGGGGGCCAACGTCCTGACTTTC. J is TRBJ2-6 and V is TRBV6-1, with D hard to call. Trimming left V 8 bases short and J 4 bases short, with 18 bases between. This CDR3 is 16 amino acids long. Germline CDR1 and CDR2: MNHNS and SASEGT.

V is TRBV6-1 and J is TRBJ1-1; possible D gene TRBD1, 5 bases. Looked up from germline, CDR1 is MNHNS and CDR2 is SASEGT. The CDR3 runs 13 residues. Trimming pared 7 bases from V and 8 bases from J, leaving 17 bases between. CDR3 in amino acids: CASNLYAGGEAFF. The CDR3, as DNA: TGTGCCAGCAACCTTTACGCGGGGGGAGAAGCTTTCTTT.

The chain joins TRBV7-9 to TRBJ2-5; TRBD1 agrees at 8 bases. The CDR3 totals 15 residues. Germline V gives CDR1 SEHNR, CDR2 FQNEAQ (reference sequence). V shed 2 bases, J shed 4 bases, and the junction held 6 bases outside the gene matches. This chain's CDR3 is CASSLIGQGSETQYF. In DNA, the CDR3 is TGTGCCAGCAGCTTAATAGGACAGGGATCAGAGACCCAGTACTTC.

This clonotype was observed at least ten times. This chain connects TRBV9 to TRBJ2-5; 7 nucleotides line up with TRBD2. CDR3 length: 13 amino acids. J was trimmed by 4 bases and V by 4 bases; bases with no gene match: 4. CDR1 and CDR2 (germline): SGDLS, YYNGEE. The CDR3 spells CASSRGEGETQYF. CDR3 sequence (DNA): TGTGCCAGCAGCCGGGGGGAGGGAGAGACCCAGTACTTC.

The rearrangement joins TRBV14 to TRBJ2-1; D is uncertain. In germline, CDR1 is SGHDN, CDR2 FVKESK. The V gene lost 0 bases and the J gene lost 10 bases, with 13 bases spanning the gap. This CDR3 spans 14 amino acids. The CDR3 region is CASSQDRVGMEQFF. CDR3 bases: TGTGCCAGCAGCCAAGATCGAGTAGGCATGGAGCAGTTCTTC. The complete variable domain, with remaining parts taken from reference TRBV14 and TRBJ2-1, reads EAGVTQFPSHSVIEKGQTVTLRCDPISGHDNLYWYRRVMGKEIKFLLHFVKESKQDESGMPNNRFLAERTGGTYSTLKVQPAELEDSGVYFCASSQDRVGMEQFFGPGTRLTVL.

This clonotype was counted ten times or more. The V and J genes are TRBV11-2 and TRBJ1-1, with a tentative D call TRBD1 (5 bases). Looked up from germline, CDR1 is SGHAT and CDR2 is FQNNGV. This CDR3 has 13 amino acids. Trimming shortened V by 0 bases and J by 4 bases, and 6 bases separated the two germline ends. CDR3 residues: CASSLEGVTEAFF. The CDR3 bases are TGTGCCAGCAGCTTAGAGGGGGTCACTGAAGCTTTCTTT.

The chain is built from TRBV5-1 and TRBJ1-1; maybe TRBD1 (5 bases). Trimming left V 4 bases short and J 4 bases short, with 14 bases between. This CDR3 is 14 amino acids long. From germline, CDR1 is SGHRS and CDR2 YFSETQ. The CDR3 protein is CASSAREDGTEAFF. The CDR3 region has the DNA TGCGCCAGCAGCGCCAGGGAAGATGGCACTGAAGCTTTCTTT. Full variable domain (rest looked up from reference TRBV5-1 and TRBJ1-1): KAGVTQTPRYLIKTRGQQVTLSCSPISGHRSVSWYQQTPGQGLQFLFEYFSETQRNKGNFPGRFSGRQFSNSRSEMNVSTLELGDSALYLCASSAREDGTEAFFGQGTRLTVV.

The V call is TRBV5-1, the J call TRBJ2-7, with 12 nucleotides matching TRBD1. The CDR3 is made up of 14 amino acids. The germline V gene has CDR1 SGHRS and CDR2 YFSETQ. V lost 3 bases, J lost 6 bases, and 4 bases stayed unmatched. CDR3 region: CASSWDRGRGEQYF. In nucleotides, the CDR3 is TGCGCCAGCAGCTGGGACAGGGGGCGAGGCGAGCAGTACTTC.

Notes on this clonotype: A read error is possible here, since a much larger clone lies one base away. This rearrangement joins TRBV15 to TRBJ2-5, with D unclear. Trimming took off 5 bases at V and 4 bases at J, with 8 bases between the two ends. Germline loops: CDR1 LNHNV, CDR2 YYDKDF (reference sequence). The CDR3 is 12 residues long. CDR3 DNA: TGTGCCACCAGCCTGGACCGAGAGACCCAGTACTTC. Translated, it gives CATSLDRETQYF.